This T cell receptor (beta chain) was sequenced for a study of T cells in Graves' hyperthyroidism and ophthalmopathy. CDR3 length: 14 amino acids. J lost 2 bases, V lost 11 bases, and 4 bases had no gene match. Germline lookup yields CDR1 SNHLY and CDR2 FYNNEI. TCR beta CDR3 sequences were amplified from RNA transcripts. The TCR CDR3 first-round RT-PCR relied on the HTBI primer set. TCRdb re-called the multiplex PCR reads with MiXCR, one entry per CDR3 protein. This table holds 250,000 to 300,000 distinct CDR3 sequences, roughly an eighth found once. Patients aged 18 to 65 had newly diagnosed hyperthyroidism that had lasted under 2 months. This clonotype was seen many times.

J is TRBJ2-3 and V is TRBV2, with 13 bases fitting TRBD2. The clonotype comes from a woman between 40 and 55 years old with Graves' hyperthyroidism. Input material: blood. The CDR3 sequence is CAGGLAGNTDTQYF. The CDR3 DNA sequence: TGTGCCGGGGGACTAGCGGGGAACACAGATACGCAGTATTTT. The full variable domain, with the rest looked up from reference TRBV2 and TRBJ2-3, is EPEVTQTPSHQVTQMGQEVILRCVPISNHLYFYWYRQILGQKVEFLVSFYNNEISEKSEIFDDQFSVERPDGSNFTLKIRSTKLEDSAMYFCAGGLAGNTDTQYFGPGTRLTVL.